This T cell receptor (beta chain) was captured by sequencing in a study of early T cells in non-severe SARS-CoV-2 infection. Study-level information: The sequenced material was bulk RNA from unsorted whole blood, and its chains were unpaired.

TCRdb redid the calling of the 5' RACE reads with MiXCR, one entry per CDR3 protein. The sample has approximately 84,000 distinct CDR3 sequences, about 12% seen once; the top ten hold roughly 6%. Between the trimmed V and J ends, which lost 8 bases and 2 bases, there was a span of 19 bases. Germline V lookup: CDR1 SGHVS, CDR2 FQNEAQ. This CDR3 has 15 amino acids. This clonotype was observed a handful of times. This receptor was obtained from an adult who was a healthcare worker with PCR-confirmed SARS-CoV-2 infection or an uninfected control (not recorded which). What was sequenced was whole blood. This sequence joins TRBV7-8 and TRBJ2-7, with D perhaps TRBD1 or TRBD2 (5 bases each). CDR3 in DNA: TGTGCCAGCGGACGGGACGGACTTCAGACCTACGAGCAGTACTTC. Translated, it gives CASGRDGLQTYEQYF.